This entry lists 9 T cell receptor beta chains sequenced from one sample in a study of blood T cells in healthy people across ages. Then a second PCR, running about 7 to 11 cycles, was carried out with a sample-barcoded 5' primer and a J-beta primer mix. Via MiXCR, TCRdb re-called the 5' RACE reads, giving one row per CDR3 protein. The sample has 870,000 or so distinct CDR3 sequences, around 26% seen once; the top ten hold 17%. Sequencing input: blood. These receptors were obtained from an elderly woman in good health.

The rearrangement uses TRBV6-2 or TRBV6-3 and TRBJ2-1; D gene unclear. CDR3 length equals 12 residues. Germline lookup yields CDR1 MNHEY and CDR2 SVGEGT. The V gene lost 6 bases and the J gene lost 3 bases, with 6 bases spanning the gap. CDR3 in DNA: TGTGCCAGCAGGTCCATCTACAATGAGCAGTTCTTC. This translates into CASRSIYNEQFF.

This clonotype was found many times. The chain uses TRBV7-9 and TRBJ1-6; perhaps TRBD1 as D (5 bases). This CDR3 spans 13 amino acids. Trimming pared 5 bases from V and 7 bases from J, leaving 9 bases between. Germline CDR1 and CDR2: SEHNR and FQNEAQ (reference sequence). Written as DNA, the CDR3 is TGTGCCAGCAGCCCCACAGGAAATTCACCCCTCCACTTT. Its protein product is CASSPTGNSPLHF.

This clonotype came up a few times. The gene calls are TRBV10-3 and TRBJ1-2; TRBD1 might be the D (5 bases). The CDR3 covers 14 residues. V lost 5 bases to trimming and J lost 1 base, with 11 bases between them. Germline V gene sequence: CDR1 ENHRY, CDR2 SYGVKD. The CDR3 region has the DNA TGTGCCATCAGTACAGGCGCCTTTAACTATGGCTACACCTTC. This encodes CAISTGAFNYGYTF.

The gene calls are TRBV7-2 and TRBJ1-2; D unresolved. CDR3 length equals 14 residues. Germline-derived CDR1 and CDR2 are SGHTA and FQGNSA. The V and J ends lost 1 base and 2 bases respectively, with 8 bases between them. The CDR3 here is CASSLDALNYGYTF. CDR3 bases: TGTGCCAGCAGCTTAGATGCATTGAACTATGGCTACACCTTC.

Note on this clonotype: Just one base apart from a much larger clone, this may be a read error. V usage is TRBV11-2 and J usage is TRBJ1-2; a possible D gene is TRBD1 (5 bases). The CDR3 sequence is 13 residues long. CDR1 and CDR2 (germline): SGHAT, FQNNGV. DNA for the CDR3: TGTGCCAGCAGCTCCGGGGGGTACTATGGCTACATCTTC. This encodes CASSSGGYYGYIF.

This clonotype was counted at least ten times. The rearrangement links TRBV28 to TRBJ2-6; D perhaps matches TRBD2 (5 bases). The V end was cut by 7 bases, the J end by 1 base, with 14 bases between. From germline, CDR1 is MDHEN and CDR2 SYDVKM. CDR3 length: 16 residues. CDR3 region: CASKFFRGSGANVLTF. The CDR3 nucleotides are TGTGCCAGCAAGTTTTTCCGGGGTTCTGGGGCCAACGTCCTGACTTTC.

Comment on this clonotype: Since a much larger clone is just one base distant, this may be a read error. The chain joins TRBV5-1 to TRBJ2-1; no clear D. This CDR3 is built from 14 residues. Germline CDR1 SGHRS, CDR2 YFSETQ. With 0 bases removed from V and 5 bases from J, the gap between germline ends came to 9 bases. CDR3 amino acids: CASSLASHDNEQFF. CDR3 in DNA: TGCGCCAGCAGCTTGGCTTCACACGACAATGAGCAGTTCTTC.

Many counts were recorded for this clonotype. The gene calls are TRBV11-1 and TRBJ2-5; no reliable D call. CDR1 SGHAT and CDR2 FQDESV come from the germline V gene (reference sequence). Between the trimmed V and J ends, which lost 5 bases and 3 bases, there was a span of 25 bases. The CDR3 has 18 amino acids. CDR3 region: CASSPSGLLQRPEETQYF. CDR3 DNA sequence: TGTGCCAGCAGCCCCAGTGGGCTGCTACAACGGCCCGAAGAGACCCAGTACTTC.

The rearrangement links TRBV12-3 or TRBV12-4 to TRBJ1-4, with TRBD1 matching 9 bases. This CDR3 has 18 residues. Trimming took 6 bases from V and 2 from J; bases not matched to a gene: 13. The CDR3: CASSKDRGVGETNEKLFF. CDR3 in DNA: TGTGCCAGCAGCAAGGACAGGGGAGTAGGAGAGACTAATGAAAAACTGTTTTTT.